Below are 13 T cell receptor beta chains sequenced from a single sample in a study of CXCR3-negative and CXCR3-positive naive CD8 T cells. Study-level points and caveats: CXCR3-positive naive cells carried more hydrophobic TRB CDR3s than CXCR3-negative naive cells did.

Their target antigens are unknown. Via 5' RACE with UMI labels, TRB cDNA libraries were prepared. Reanalyzing the 5' RACE reads, TCRdb keeps one entry per CDR3 protein, without DNA. The sample is made up of some 150,000 distinct CDR3 sequences, and the top ten hold roughly 0.41% of it. Sequencing used naive CXCR3+ CD8+ T cells from blood. Indicated subset: CD45RO-CCR7+CD27+CD95- naive CD8+ T cells expressing CXCR3 (TNR3+). These receptors all stem from a human donor in good health. Some clones in this sample may be carry-over from other donors' samples.

The genes are TRBV20-1 and TRBJ2-2; lacking DNA, the TRBD2 call made by TCRdb goes unchecked. CDR1 DFQATT and CDR2 SNEGSKA come from the germline V gene (reference sequence). The CDR3 runs 15 residues. This chain's CDR3 is CSAILLEGNTGELFF.

The chain links TRBV20-1 to TRBJ2-1. The germline gives CDR1 DFQATT, CDR2 SNEGSKA (reference sequence). The CDR3 totals 12 residues. CDR3 sequence: CSARDLGYEQFF.

J is TRBJ1-1 and V is TRBV7-9; TCRdb selects TRBD1, and the lack of DNA leaves this call unchecked. The CDR3 covers 13 residues. Germline V gene data show CDR1 as SEHNR and CDR2 as FQNEAQ (reference sequence). CDR3 sequence reads: CASRPGGNTEAFF. Full variable domain (missing parts from reference TRBV7-9 and TRBJ1-1): DTGVSQNPRHKITKRGQNVTFRCDPISEHNRLYWYRQTLGQGPEFLTYFQNEAQLEKSRLLSDRFSAERPKGSFSTLEIQRTEQGDSAMYLCASRPGGNTEAFFGQGTRLTVV.

This chain links TRBV7-8 with TRBJ2-1; without DNA, the TCRdb call of TRBD1 cannot be checked. This CDR3 comprises 14 residues. CDR1 and CDR2 from the germline V gene are SGHVS and FQNEAQ. The CDR3 loop is CASIGGSGNNEQFF.

The J gene is TRBJ1-5, the V gene TRBV4-2; absent DNA, TCRdb's TRBD1 call cannot be checked. The CDR3 is 16 residues long. Per the germline V gene, CDR1 is LGHNA and CDR2 is YNFKEQ. CDR3: CASSQDPGGPNQPQHF.

The chain recombines TRBV6-2 or TRBV6-3 with TRBJ2-7; TCRdb reports TRBD2, a call that lacks DNA to check it against. Germline loops: CDR1 MNHEY, CDR2 SVGEGT. The CDR3 runs to 18 residues. The CDR3 sequence is CASSTSDAGFQDPYEQYF.

The CDR3 sequence: CASSYFPPGRVLSYGANVLTF. The chain links TRBV6-2 or TRBV6-3 to TRBJ2-6; TCRdb gives TRBD2 as the D gene, but with no DNA this cannot be confirmed. CDR1 is MNHEY, CDR2 SVGEGT, per germline. The CDR3 consists of 21 residues.

The chain couples TRBV7-8 to TRBJ1-1; TCRdb's D call, TRBD1, is unchecked because there is no DNA. Germline V lookup: CDR1 SGHVS, CDR2 FQNEAQ. The CDR3 contains 17 residues. The CDR3: CASSLNDDRGLNTEAFF. The variable domain in full, with the rest retrieved from reference TRBV7-8 and TRBJ1-1, is GAGVSQSPRYKVAKRGQDVALRCDPISGHVSLFWYQQALGQGPEFLTYFQNEAQLDKSGLPSDRFFAERPEGSVSTLKIQRTQQEDSAVYLCASSLNDDRGLNTEAFFGQGTRLTVV.

V gene TRBV19 combines with J gene TRBJ2-7; TCRdb's assignment of TRBD2 cannot be checked, as there is no DNA. The CDR3 has 15 residues. Per germline, CDR1 LNHDA and CDR2 SQIVND (reference sequence). CDR3 protein: CASSIGSSGLYEQYF.

The genes are TRBV7-9 and TRBJ2-3; no DNA is available, so the TRBD2 call from TCRdb remains unchecked. The V gene's germline CDR1 is SEHNR and CDR2 FQNEAQ (reference sequence). The CDR3 contains 14 residues. CDR3 residues: CASSLSSGADTQYF. Full variable domain (missing parts from reference TRBV7-9 and TRBJ2-3): DTGVSQNPRHKITKRGQNVTFRCDPISEHNRLYWYRQTLGQGPEFLTYFQNEAQLEKSRLLSDRFSAERPKGSFSTLEIQRTEQGDSAMYLCASSLSSGADTQYFGPGTRLTVL.

The chain joins TRBV6-5 to TRBJ1-5; as DNA is missing, the TRBD1 call by TCRdb cannot be tested. The length of the CDR3 is 15 residues. Per the germline V gene, CDR1 is MNHEY and CDR2 is SVGAGI. CDR3 sequence reads: CASSPAGQGAVPQHF.

The V gene is TRBV29-1, the J gene TRBJ2-2; TCRdb's assignment of TRBD2 cannot be checked, as there is no DNA. Germline V CDR1 and CDR2: SQVTM, ANQGSEA. CDR3 length: 14 amino acids. CDR3: CSAALAGGPGELFF.

The V and J genes are TRBV21-1 and TRBJ2-3; TCRdb calls TRBD1, which cannot be checked without DNA. TRBV21-1 is listed as a pseudogene. CDR3 length: 20 residues. CDR3 in amino acids: CASSKEERQGNSISTDTQYF.